What follows are 12 T cell receptor beta chains derived from one specimen sequenced in a study of T cell responses to AZD1222 COVID-19 vaccine. Generated by immunoSEQ multiplex PCR, the TCRdb table keeps only in-frame clones and is missing some. The sample includes under 150,000 clones, 90% of them seen just once. The source material was peripheral blood, sampled on day 0 of AZD1222 vaccination. The receptors come from an adult in good health.

This chain uses TRBV2 with TRBJ1-4, with 11 nucleotides matching TRBD1. V was pared by 7 bases and J by 6 bases, with 10 bases of the junction left unmatched. Germline V gene lookup returns CDR1 SNHLY and CDR2 FYNNEI. CDR3 size: 16 residues. The CDR3, as DNA: TGTGCCAGCACCCGAATATGGGACAGGGGGGATGAAAAACTGTTTTTT. Amino acid sequence: CASTRIWDRGDEKLFF.

The V gene is TRBV5-1, the J gene TRBJ1-1, with TRBD1 as a possible D gene (5 bases). The V gene's germline CDR1 is SGHRS and CDR2 YFSETQ. This CDR3 has 15 amino acids. Between the trimmed V and J ends, which lost 2 bases and 4 bases, there was a span of 15 bases. CDR3: CASSLQETLATEAFF. The CDR3 region has the DNA TGCGCCAGCAGCTTACAGGAGACGTTGGCCACTGAAGCTTTCTTT.

This chain uses TRBV2 with TRBJ2-2; possible D gene TRBD1, 5 bases. The germline V gene has CDR1 SNHLY and CDR2 FYNNEI. Trimming took 7 bases from V and 5 from J, leaving 14 bases between them. The CDR3 is 14 residues long. The CDR3 loop is CASKMGHGTGELFF. CDR3 nucleotides: TGTGCCAGCAAAATGGGGCACGGAACCGGGGAGCTGTTTTTT. The full variable domain, with the rest looked up from reference TRBV2 and TRBJ2-2, is EPEVTQTPSHQVTQMGQEVILRCVPISNHLYFYWYRQILGQKVEFLVSFYNNEISEKSEIFDDQFSVERPDGSNFTLKIRSTKLEDSAMYFCASKMGHGTGELFFGEGSRLTVL.

The chain has TRBV6-5 and TRBJ2-1; 10 positions match TRBD2. Unmatched junction bases numbered 2, after V lost 5 bases and J lost 4 bases. Germline V gene data show CDR1 as MNHEY and CDR2 as SVGAGI. The CDR3 is made up of 14 amino acids. CDR3 coding DNA: TGTGCCAGCAGTCCTAGCGGGGGTTACAATGAGCAGTTCTTC. Translating gives CASSPSGGYNEQFF.

The chain joins TRBV5-5 to TRBJ1-4; 9 positions match TRBD1. Germline-derived CDR1 and CDR2 are SGHKS and YYEKEE (reference sequence). There are 17 residues in the CDR3. V was pared by 2 bases and J by 8 bases, with 13 bases of the junction left unmatched. In DNA form, the CDR3 reads TGTGCCAGCAGCTTCCGGGACAGGGTCCCTCGGGTCGAAAAACTGTTTTTT. The encoded protein is CASSFRDRVPRVEKLFF.

The rearrangement uses TRBV7-3 and TRBJ1-1; 8 bases agree with TRBD1. Germline-derived CDR1 and CDR2 are SGHTA and FQGTGA. Trimming removed 5 bases from V and 5 bases from J; junction bases left unmatched: 10. The CDR3 is made up of 15 amino acids. The CDR3 reads CASSHSRTGRTEAFF. The DNA of the CDR3 is TGTGCCAGCAGCCATTCACGGACAGGGAGGACTGAAGCTTTCTTT.

As DNA, the CDR3 is TGCGCCAGCAGCCCGAGGGGACAGGGGGACACTGAAGCTTTCTTT. Translating it yields CASSPRGQGDTEAFF. The chain links TRBV5-1 to TRBJ1-1; 11 bases align to TRBD1. The CDR3 consists of 15 residues. J lost 3 bases, V lost 4 bases, and 5 bases had no gene match. Germline V gives CDR1 SGHRS, CDR2 YFSETQ.

The sample holds one count of this clone. V gene TRBV23-1 combines with J gene TRBJ1-4, with D possibly being TRBD1 (6 bases). TRBV23-1 is annotated as an ORF whose role is uncertain. The V end was cut by 4 bases, the J end by 4 bases, with 22 bases between. The CDR3 contains 18 residues. The CDR3, as DNA: TGCGCCAGCAGTCCGAGAAACGGGGGCGGGGGATGTAATGAAAAACTGTTTTTT. As protein: CASSPRNGGGGCNEKLFF.

V usage is TRBV28 and J usage is TRBJ2-5; the match to TRBD1 covers 7 bases. This CDR3 contains 15 residues. Germline V gene sequence: CDR1 MDHEN, CDR2 SYDVKM. The junction had 8 bases not matched to a gene; V was cut back by 3 bases and J by 4 bases. The CDR3 DNA reads as TGTGCCAGCAGTTTGCCCATCCAGGGGGTAGAGACCCAGTACTTC. The encoded protein is CASSLPIQGVETQYF. The full variable domain, its missing parts supplied by reference TRBV28 and TRBJ2-5, is DVKVTQSSRYLVKRTGEKVFLECVQDMDHENMFWYRQDPGLGLRLIYFSYDVKMKEKGDIPEGYSVSREKKERFSLILESASTNQTSMYLCASSLPIQGVETQYFGPGTRLLVL.

The CDR3 nucleotides are TGCGCCAGCAGCTCCGGGGAGACCCAGTACTTC. Translated, it gives CASSSGETQYF. V gene TRBV5-1 combines with J gene TRBJ2-5; D unresolved. V was pared by 3 bases and J by 5 bases, with 5 bases between. Germline assignment: CDR1 SGHRS and CDR2 YFSETQ. The CDR3 has 11 residues.

The chain carries TRBV6-2 or TRBV6-3 and TRBJ2-1; D is unclear. V shed 5 bases and J shed 4 bases, with 15 bases lying between them. From germline, CDR1 is MNHEY and CDR2 SVGEGT. The CDR3 contains 15 residues. CDR3 in DNA: TGTGCCAGCAGTAAATACAAGGAAACGTACAATGAGCAGTTCTTC. It is translated as CASSKYKETYNEQFF.

This chain joins TRBV5-1 and TRBJ1-6; D might be TRBD1 (5 bases). The CDR3 has 14 residues. V was pared by 4 bases and J by 7 bases, with 12 bases between. CDR1 SGHRS and CDR2 YFSETQ come from the germline V gene. CDR3 nucleotide sequence: TGCGCCAGCAGCCCCGGACATAGCAATTCACCCCTCCACTTT. Amino acids: CASSPGHSNSPLHF.